This is a list of T cell receptor beta chains from one sample in a study of regulatory T cells in long-lasting Graves disease. TCRdb re-called the multiplex PCR reads with MiXCR, one entry per CDR3 protein. The table includes around 480,000 distinct CDR3 sequences, about 16% detected once. This same sample was also taken into another study, of T cells in Graves' hyperthyroidism and ophthalmopathy.

The sequencing here drew on peripheral blood mononuclear cells (PBMCs), taken at new diagnosis, from a patient treated with antithyroid drugs. Receptor source: a man in his forties with Graves disease. The CDR3 runs from the conserved cysteine through the conserved F or W. The order of the fields is J gene, V gene, clone size, D gene, CDR3 DNA, CDR3 protein. A D gene is named only where the DNA matches it firmly. A clone size is listed for some rows: how often the clone was seen (once, few, many), or a class if it is expanded.

j_gene: TRBJ2-5; v_gene: TRBV30; abundance: many; d_gene: TRBD1; CDR3nt: TGTGCCTGGAGTGTACGACAGGGGCGAGGAGAGACCCAGTACTTC; CDR3aa: CAWSVRQGRGETQYF
j_gene: TRBJ2-1; v_gene: TRBV9; abundance: NA; d_gene: TRBD2; CDR3nt: TGTGCCAGCAGCGTAGGGGTGAGAGGTAGCGGGAGTTCCAATGAGCAGTTCTTC; CDR3aa: CASSVGVRGSGSSNEQFF
j_gene: TRBJ2-5; v_gene: TRBV2; abundance: many; d_gene: NA; CDR3nt: TGTGCCAGCAGTGGCAGGCAGTACCAAGAGACCCAGTACTTC; CDR3aa: CASSGRQYQETQYF
j_gene: TRBJ2-7; v_gene: TRBV19; abundance: NA; d_gene: TRBD2; CDR3nt: TGTGCCAGTAGTACTAGCGGGAGTGTCTACGAGCAGTACTTC; CDR3aa: CASSTSGSVYEQYF
j_gene: TRBJ2-6; v_gene: TRBV12-5; abundance: few; d_gene: NA; CDR3nt: TGTGCTAGTGGTATAACCGGGACTGCTGGGGCCAACGTCCTGACTTTC; CDR3aa: CASGITGTAGANVLTF
j_gene: TRBJ2-7; v_gene: TRBV7-9; abundance: NA; d_gene: NA; CDR3nt: TGTGCCAGCAGCCCAAATACTCCAGCCTACGAGCAGTACTTC; CDR3aa: CASSPNTPAYEQYF
j_gene: TRBJ2-1; v_gene: TRBV7-3; abundance: many; d_gene: TRBD1; CDR3nt: TGTGCCAGCAGCTTAGAGGGGGCCGTTTACAATGAGCAGTTCTTC; CDR3aa: CASSLEGAVYNEQFF
j_gene: TRBJ1-6; v_gene: TRBV5-1; abundance: few; d_gene: NA; CDR3nt: TGCGCCAGCAGCTTGGCAGGGGTCGATAATTCACCCCTCCACTTT; CDR3aa: CASSLAGVDNSPLHF
j_gene: TRBJ1-2; v_gene: TRBV4-1; abundance: few; d_gene: NA; CDR3nt: TGCGCCAGCAGCCAAGCGGGCAGTCGGTCTGGCTACACCTTC; CDR3aa: CASSQAGSRSGYTF
j_gene: TRBJ2-1; v_gene: TRBV28; abundance: many; d_gene: TRBD1; CDR3nt: TGTGCCAGCAGTGCCCTCGACAGGGTGTCCTACAATGAGCAGTTCTTC; CDR3aa: CASSALDRVSYNEQFF